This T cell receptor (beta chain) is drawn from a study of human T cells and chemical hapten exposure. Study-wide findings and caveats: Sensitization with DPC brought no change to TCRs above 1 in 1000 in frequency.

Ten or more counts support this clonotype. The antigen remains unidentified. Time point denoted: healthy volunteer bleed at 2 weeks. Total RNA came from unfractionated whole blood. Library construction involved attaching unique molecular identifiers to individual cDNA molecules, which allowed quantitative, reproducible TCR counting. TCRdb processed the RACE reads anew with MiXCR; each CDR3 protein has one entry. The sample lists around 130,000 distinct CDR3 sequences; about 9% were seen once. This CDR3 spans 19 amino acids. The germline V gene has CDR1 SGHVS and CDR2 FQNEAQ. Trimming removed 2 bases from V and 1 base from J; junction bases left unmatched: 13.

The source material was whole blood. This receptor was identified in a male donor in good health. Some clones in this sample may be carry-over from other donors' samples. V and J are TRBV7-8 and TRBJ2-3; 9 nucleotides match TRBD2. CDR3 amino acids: CASSLPSDKTSGRTDTQYF. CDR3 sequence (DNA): TGTGCCAGCAGCTTACCCTCAGACAAGACTAGCGGACGCACAGATACGCAGTATTTT.